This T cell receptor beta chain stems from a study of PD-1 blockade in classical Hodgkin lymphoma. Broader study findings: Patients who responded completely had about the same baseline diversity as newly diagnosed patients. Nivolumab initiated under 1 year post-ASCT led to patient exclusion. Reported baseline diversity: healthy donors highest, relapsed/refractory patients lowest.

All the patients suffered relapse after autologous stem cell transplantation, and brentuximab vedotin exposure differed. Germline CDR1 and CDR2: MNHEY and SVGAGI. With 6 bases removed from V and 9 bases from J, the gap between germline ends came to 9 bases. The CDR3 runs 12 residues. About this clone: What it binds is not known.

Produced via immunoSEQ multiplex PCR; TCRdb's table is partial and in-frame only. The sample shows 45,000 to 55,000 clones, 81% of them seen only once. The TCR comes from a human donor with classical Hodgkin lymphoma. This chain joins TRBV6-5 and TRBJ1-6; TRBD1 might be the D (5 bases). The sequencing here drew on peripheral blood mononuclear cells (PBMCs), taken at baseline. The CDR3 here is CASSQGGSPLHF. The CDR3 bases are TGTGCCAGCAGCCAGGGCGGTTCACCCCTCCACTTT.